This T cell receptor beta chain stems from a study of blood T cell repertoires in COVID-19. The repertoire was sequenced with immunoSEQ multiplex PCR; TCRdb's copy has only in-frame clones and lacks some. The table lists roughly 59,000 clones, around four fifths of them singletons. The CDR3 sequence is 13 residues long. Trimming cost V 7 bases and J 5 bases; bases outside gene matches: 7. The V gene's germline CDR1 is MNHNY and CDR2 SVGAGI (reference sequence). The sequencing input was peripheral blood. The chain carries TRBV6-6 and TRBJ2-5; the match to TRBD1 covers 7 bases. This TCR was sampled from an older man with acute or convalescent COVID-19. The CDR3 coding sequence is TGTGCCAGCACTAACAGGGGATATGAGACCCAGTACTTC. As protein: CASTNRGYETQYF.